This section outlines one TCR beta chain sequence together with its context. The data were obtained in a study of blood T cell repertoires in COVID-19. The CDR3 is made up of 12 amino acids. Germline-derived CDR1 and CDR2 are MNHNY and SVGAGI (reference sequence). With 6 bases clipped from V and 5 bases from J, the junction kept 3 bases outside the gene matches. Repertoires were generated with immunoSEQ multiplex PCR, while TCRdb's copy carries only in-frame clones and drops some. The table lists some 120,000 clones, about 85% of them singletons. This receptor was taken from a man in his sixties or seventies with acute or convalescent COVID-19. Sequenced input: peripheral blood. The rearrangement joins TRBV6-6 to TRBJ2-5, with 7 positions matching TRBD1. CDR3 protein: CASRTGMETQYF. The CDR3 DNA reads TGTGCCAGCAGGACAGGGATGGAGACCCAGTACTTC.